This TCR beta chain was retrieved from a study of OX40 agonist ivuxolimab in advanced cancers. The data were produced by immunoSEQ multiplex PCR, yet TCRdb's version contains in-frame clones alone and is incomplete. The sample contains roughly 60,000 clones, approximately 85% of which appear only once. With 4 bases clipped from V and 0 bases from J, the junction kept 3 bases outside the gene matches. From germline, CDR1 is SGHVT and CDR2 SQSDAQ. This CDR3 has 15 amino acids. Material: CD4+ or CD8+ T cells sorted from blood, obtained in a trial of the OX40 agonist ivuxolimab. V is TRBV7-4 and J is TRBJ2-1; TRBD2 agrees at 7 bases. This TCR came from an adult with an advanced solid tumor such as melanoma, head and neck, liver or kidney cancer. CDR3 DNA sequence: TGTGCCAGCAGCTACGGGACTAACTCCTACAATGAGCAGTTCTTC. Amino acids: CASSYGTNSYNEQFF.